This is a list of T cell receptor beta chains from one sample in a study of T cells after yellow fever vaccination. TCRdb recomputed calls from the 5' RACE reads with MiXCR, one row per CDR3 protein. The sample consists of some 68,000 distinct CDR3 sequences, about 6.5% of them appearing once. Sample: CD8+ T cells sorted from PBMCs, taken approximately 40 days after the first yellow fever vaccination. These receptors were collected from a man aged 18 to 29 who received the YFV17D yellow fever vaccine. Each CDR3 is given with its conserved first and last residue. A D gene is named only where the DNA matches it firmly. Clone sizes are given selectively: once, few, many, or a class where the clone is expanded.

v_gene	j_gene	d_gene	abundance	CDR3aa	CDR3nt
TRBV5-6	TRBJ1-1	-	few	CASSAVLGSNTEAFF	TGTGCCAGCAGCGCGGTCCTGGGGTCAAACACTGAAGCTTTCTTT
TRBV12-3/TRBV12-4	TRBJ1-1	-	many	CASSLMNTEAFF	TGTGCCAGCAGTCTCATGAACACTGAAGCTTTCTTT
TRBV6-5	TRBJ1-6	-	-	CASSYSISRYNSPLHF	TGTGCCAGCAGTTACTCGATCTCCCGGTATAATTCACCCCTCCACTTT
TRBV7-9	TRBJ2-7	-	many	CASGSSGNYEQYF	TGTGCCAGCGGATCCTCAGGGAACTACGAGCAGTACTTC
TRBV6-1	TRBJ2-7	-	few	CASSQTSRGQEQYF	TGTGCCAGCAGTCAGACTAGTAGGGGGCAAGAGCAGTACTTC
TRBV5-1	TRBJ1-1	-	many	CASSLGAAEAFF	TGCGCCAGCAGCTTGGGGGCGGCTGAAGCTTTCTTT
TRBV11-2	TRBJ2-3	-	few	CASSLGSGMETDTQYF	TGTGCCAGCAGCTTGGGGTCAGGGATGGAGACAGATACGCAGTATTTT
TRBV27	TRBJ1-6	TRBD1	many	CASSVDRGPNSPLHF	TGTGCCAGCAGTGTGGACAGGGGGCCCAATTCACCCCTCCACTTT
TRBV6-2/TRBV6-3	TRBJ2-7	TRBD1	many	CASSYLVTGRYF	TGTGCCAGCAGTTACCTCGTGACAGGGAGATACTTC
TRBV7-9	TRBJ2-3	-	few	CASSLILGDTDTQYF	TGTGCCAGCAGCTTAATCTTGGGGGACACAGATACGCAGTATTTT
TRBV18	TRBJ2-1	-	few	CASSPRGRGEYNEQFF	TGTGCCAGCTCACCACGTGGGAGAGGGGAATACAATGAGCAGTTCTTC
TRBV5-1	TRBJ2-7	-	many	CASRRGLRDPLNEQYF	TGCGCCAGCAGGCGCGGGCTCAGGGACCCCCTGAACGAGCAGTACTTC
TRBV5-8	TRBJ2-1	TRBD1	many	CASSFRGPNNEQFF	TGTGCCAGCAGCTTTAGGGGGCCCAACAATGAGCAGTTCTTC
TRBV25-1	TRBJ2-7	-	many	CASSIGYEQYF	TGTGCCAGCAGTATTGGCTACGAGCAGTACTTC
TRBV28	TRBJ2-1	-	few	CASSFGPGGEQFF	TGTGCCAGCAGTTTCGGTCCCGGGGGTGAGCAGTTCTTC
TRBV28	TRBJ1-1	-	-	CASRSSPGPIAFF	TGTGCCAGCAGATCAAGTCCCGGACCTATAGCTTTCTTT
TRBV4-2	TRBJ2-7	TRBD1	many	CASSPGQGSYEQYF	TGTGCCAGCAGTCCGGGACAGGGGTCCTACGAGCAGTACTTC
TRBV11-2	TRBJ1-1	TRBD1	many	CASSFTGGGTEAFF	TGTGCCAGCAGCTTCACAGGGGGGGGCACTGAAGCTTTCTTT
TRBV18	TRBJ2-5	-	few	CASSPGGQGGGETQYF	TGTGCCAGCTCACCCGGCGGCCAGGGTGGTGGAGAGACCCAGTACTTC
TRBV3-1	TRBJ1-1	-	-	CASSQDSGSEAFF	TGTGCCAGCAGCCAAGACTCGGGGTCTGAAGCTTTCTTT
TRBV4-3	TRBJ2-7	-	many	CASSQEVSSYEQYF	TGCGCCAGCAGCCAAGAAGTTAGCTCCTACGAGCAGTACTTC
TRBV12-3/TRBV12-4	TRBJ1-2	-	many	CASSSVQLRGYTF	TGTGCCAGCAGTTCGGTGCAGTTGCGTGGCTACACCTTC
TRBV7-9	TRBJ1-4	-	many	CASSLGRPLFF	TGTGCCAGCAGCTTAGGCAGGCCTCTGTTTTTT
TRBV7-2	TRBJ1-1	-	few	CASSLQWGQGTEAFF	TGTGCCAGCAGCTTACAATGGGGGCAGGGCACTGAAGCTTTCTTT
TRBV6-5	TRBJ2-2	-	few	CASSYSLGRSTGELFF	TGTGCCAGCAGTTACTCCCTGGGGCGGAGCACCGGGGAGCTGTTTTTT
TRBV6-5	TRBJ2-3	-	many	CASSYFLRDTQYF	TGTGCCAGCAGTTACTTCCTCCGGGATACGCAGTATTTT
TRBV6-2/TRBV6-3	TRBJ2-5	-	many	CASSYSSASAQETQYF	TGTGCCAGCAGTTACTCGTCCGCCTCGGCACAAGAGACCCAGTACTTC
TRBV27	TRBJ2-2	TRBD2	few	CASSFSGVTGELFF	TGTGCCAGCAGTTTCAGCGGGGTAACCGGGGAGCTGTTTTTT
TRBV6-1	TRBJ2-7	TRBD1	many	CASRRYGWPDRDSYEQYF	TGTGCCAGCAGGAGGTATGGATGGCCGGACAGGGACTCCTACGAGCAGTACTTC
TRBV20-1	TRBJ2-3	TRBD2	many	CSANPSGGAGDTQYF	TGCAGTGCTAATCCTAGCGGGGGGGCTGGAGATACGCAGTATTTT
TRBV4-1	TRBJ1-1	TRBD1	few	CASSQHNRGWKAFF	TGCGCCAGCAGCCAGCATAACAGGGGCTGGAAGGCTTTCTTT
TRBV11-2	TRBJ2-5	-	few	CASSLEGQTQYF	TGTGCCAGCAGCTTAGAGGGGCAGACCCAGTACTTC
TRBV12-3/TRBV12-4	TRBJ1-2	-	few	CASSTGFGYTF	TGTGCCAGCAGTACAGGGTTTGGCTACACCTTC
TRBV7-9	TRBJ2-4	-	many	CASSLDEGNQKNIQYF	TGTGCCAGCAGCTTAGATGAAGGGAATCAAAAAAACATTCAGTACTTC
TRBV12-3/TRBV12-4	TRBJ1-4	TRBD1	many	CASRSQGANEKLFF	TGTGCCAGCAGGTCACAGGGGGCGAATGAAAAACTGTTTTTT
TRBV27	TRBJ1-2	-	many	CASRRGSLPLYF	TGTGCCAGCAGACGAGGAAGTTTACCCTTATACTTC
TRBV4-3	TRBJ1-1	-	-	CASSQDPGFEAFF	TGCGCCAGCAGCCAAGATCCCGGGTTTGAAGCTTTCTTT
TRBV11-2	TRBJ1-1	-	many	CASTTPRANTEAFF	TGTGCCAGCACCACTCCGCGGGCGAACACTGAAGCTTTCTTT
TRBV6-2/TRBV6-3	TRBJ2-3	-	many	CASSYSVRQGGDTQYF	TGTGCCAGCAGTTACTCGGTCCGACAGGGAGGAGATACGCAGTATTTT
TRBV19	TRBJ2-1	-	-	CASSLTGIRYNEQFF	TGTGCCAGTAGTCTAACCGGTATTCGCTACAATGAGCAGTTCTTC
TRBV3-1	TRBJ1-2	-	many	CASSSGIYGYTF	TGTGCCAGCAGCTCCGGGATCTATGGCTACACCTTC
TRBV4-1	TRBJ1-1	-	many	CASRPSGVHTEAFF	TGCGCCAGCAGACCGTCAGGGGTTCACACTGAAGCTTTCTTT
TRBV7-9	TRBJ2-7	TRBD2	-	CASSLATGLGGYEQYF	TGTGCCAGCAGCTTAGCAACGGGACTAGGGGGATACGAGCAGTACTTC
TRBV29-1	TRBJ2-5	-	many	CSVEVEAAAYQETQYF	TGCAGCGTTGAAGTGGAAGCGGCAGCCTACCAAGAGACCCAGTACTTC
TRBV7-9	TRBJ2-7	TRBD2	-	CASSPARTSAPYEQYF	TGTGCCAGCAGCCCCGCCCGGACTAGCGCCCCCTACGAGCAGTACTTC
TRBV15	TRBJ1-5	-	-	CATSRDASWGGGSDQPQHF	TGTGCCACCAGCAGAGACGCCTCCTGGGGAGGGGGGTCTGATCAGCCCCAGCATTTT
TRBV2	TRBJ2-3	TRBD2	-	CATQVPSGVSDTQYF	TGTGCCACCCAAGTCCCTAGCGGGGTTTCAGATACGCAGTATTTT
TRBV29-1	TRBJ2-7	TRBD1	many	CSVEGTGESYEQYF	TGCAGCGTTGAAGGGACAGGGGAATCGTACGAGCAGTACTTC
TRBV4-1	TRBJ2-5	-	many	CASSQDGGRRETQYF	TGCGCCAGCAGCCAAGACGGGGGGCGCAGGGAGACCCAGTACTTC